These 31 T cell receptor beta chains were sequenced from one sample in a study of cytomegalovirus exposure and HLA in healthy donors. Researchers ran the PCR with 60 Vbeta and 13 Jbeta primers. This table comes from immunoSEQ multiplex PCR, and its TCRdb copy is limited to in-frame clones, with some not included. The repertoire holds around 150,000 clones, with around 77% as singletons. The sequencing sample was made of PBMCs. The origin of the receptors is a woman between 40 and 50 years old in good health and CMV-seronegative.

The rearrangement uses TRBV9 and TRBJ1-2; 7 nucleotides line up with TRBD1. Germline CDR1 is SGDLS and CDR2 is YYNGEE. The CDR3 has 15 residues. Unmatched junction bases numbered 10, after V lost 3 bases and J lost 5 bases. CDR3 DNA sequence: TGTGCCAGCAGCGCTCAAGGGACAGCCCTTTATGGCTACACCTTC. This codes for CASSAQGTALYGYTF.

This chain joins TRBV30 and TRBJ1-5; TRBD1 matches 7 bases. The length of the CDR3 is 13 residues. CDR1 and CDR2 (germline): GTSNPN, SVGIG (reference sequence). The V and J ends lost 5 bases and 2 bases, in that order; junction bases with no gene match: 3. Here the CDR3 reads CAWDREGNQPQHF. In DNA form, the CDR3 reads TGTGCCTGGGACAGGGAGGGCAATCAGCCCCAGCATTTT.

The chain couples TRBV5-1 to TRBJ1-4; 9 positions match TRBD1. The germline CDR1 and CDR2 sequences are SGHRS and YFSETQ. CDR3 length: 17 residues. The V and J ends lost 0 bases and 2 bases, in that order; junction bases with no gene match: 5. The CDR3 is CASSLGDREDTNEKLFF. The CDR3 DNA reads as TGCGCCAGCAGCTTGGGGGACAGGGAGGACACTAATGAAAAACTGTTTTTT.

The CDR3 is CASSLDRGWTEAFF. CDR3 coding DNA: TGTGCCAGCAGCTTAGACAGGGGATGGACTGAAGCTTTCTTT. This sequence joins TRBV5-8 and TRBJ1-1; 8 nucleotides align to TRBD1. Per the germline V gene, CDR1 is SGHTS and CDR2 is YDEGEE. With V trimmed by 2 bases and J by 5 bases, 5 bases remained unmatched. The CDR3 covers 14 residues.

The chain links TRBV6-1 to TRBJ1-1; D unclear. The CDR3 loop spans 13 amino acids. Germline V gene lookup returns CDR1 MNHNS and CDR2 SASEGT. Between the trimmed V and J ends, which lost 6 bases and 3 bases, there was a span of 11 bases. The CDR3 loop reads CASRGQAYTEAFF. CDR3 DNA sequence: TGTGCCAGCAGGGGCCAGGCCTACACTGAAGCTTTCTTT.

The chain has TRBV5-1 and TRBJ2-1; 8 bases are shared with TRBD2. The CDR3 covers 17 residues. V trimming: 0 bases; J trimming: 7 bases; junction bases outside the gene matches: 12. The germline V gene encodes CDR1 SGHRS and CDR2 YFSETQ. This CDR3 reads CASSLAAGSGSLNEQFF. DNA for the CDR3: TGCGCCAGCAGCTTGGCCGCCGGGAGCGGGAGCTTAAATGAGCAGTTCTTC.

The CDR3 sequence: CSGGGVGDGYTF. CDR3 nucleotide sequence: TGCAGCGGTGGAGGGGTTGGTGATGGCTACACCTTC. V gene TRBV29-1 combines with J gene TRBJ1-2; TRBD1 is a possible D gene (5 bases). Looked up from germline, CDR1 is SQVTM and CDR2 is ANQGSEA. With 7 bases removed from V and 6 bases from J, the gap between germline ends came to 15 bases. This CDR3 is built from 12 residues.

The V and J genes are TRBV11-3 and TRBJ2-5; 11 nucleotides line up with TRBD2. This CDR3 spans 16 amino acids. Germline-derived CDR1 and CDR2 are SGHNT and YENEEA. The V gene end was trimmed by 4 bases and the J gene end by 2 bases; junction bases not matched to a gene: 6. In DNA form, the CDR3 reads TGTGCCAGCAGCTCCGGGACTAGCGGCATGCAAGAGACCCAGTACTTC. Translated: CASSSGTSGMQETQYF.

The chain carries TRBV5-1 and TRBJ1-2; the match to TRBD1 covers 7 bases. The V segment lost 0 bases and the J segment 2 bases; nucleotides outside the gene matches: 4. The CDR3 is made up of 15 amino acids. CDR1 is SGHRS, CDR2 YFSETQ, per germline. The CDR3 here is CASSLVDRANYGYTF. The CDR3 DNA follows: TGCGCCAGCAGCTTGGTTGACAGGGCAAACTATGGCTACACCTTC.

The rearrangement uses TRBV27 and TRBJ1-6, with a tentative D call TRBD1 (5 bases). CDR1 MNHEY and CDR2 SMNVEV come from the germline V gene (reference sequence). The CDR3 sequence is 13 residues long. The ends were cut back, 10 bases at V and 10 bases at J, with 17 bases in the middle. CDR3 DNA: TGTGCCACCTCAACAGGCCTCGGGTCACCCCTCCACTTT. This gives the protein CATSTGLGSPLHF.

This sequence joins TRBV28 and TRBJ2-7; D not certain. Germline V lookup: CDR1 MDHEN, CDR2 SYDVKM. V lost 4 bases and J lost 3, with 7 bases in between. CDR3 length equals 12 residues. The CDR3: CASSWSRYEQYF. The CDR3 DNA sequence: TGTGCCAGCAGTTGGAGCCGCTACGAGCAGTACTTC.

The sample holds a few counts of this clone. For the CDR3, the DNA is TGCGCCAGCAGCCCTATAACAGGGGTAAACACTGAAGCTTTCTTT. It codes for CASSPITGVNTEAFF. V usage is TRBV5-1 and J usage is TRBJ1-1; 7 nucleotides line up with TRBD1. Germline trimming cut 4 bases from V and 2 bases from J; bases unmatched to any gene: 8. The CDR3 is made up of 15 amino acids. CDR1 and CDR2 (germline): SGHRS, YFSETQ.

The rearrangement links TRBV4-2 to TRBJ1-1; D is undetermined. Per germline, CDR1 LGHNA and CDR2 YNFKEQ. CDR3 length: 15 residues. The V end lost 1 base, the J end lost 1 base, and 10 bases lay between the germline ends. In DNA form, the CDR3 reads TGTGCCAGCAGCCAAGCGGGGTCTCAGAACACTGAAGCTTTCTTT. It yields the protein CASSQAGSQNTEAFF.

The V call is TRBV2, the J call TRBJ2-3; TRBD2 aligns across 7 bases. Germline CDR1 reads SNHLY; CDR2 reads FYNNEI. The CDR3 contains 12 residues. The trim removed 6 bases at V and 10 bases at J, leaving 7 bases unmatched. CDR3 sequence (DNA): TGTGCCAGCAGACCCGGACTAGACGCGCAGTATTTT. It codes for CASRPGLDAQYF.

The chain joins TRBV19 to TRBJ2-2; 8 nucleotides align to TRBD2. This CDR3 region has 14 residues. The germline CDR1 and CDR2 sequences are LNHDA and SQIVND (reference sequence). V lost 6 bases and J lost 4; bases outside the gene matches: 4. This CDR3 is CASRFSGTTGELFF. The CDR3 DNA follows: TGTGCCAGTAGGTTTAGCGGGACCACCGGGGAGCTGTTTTTT.

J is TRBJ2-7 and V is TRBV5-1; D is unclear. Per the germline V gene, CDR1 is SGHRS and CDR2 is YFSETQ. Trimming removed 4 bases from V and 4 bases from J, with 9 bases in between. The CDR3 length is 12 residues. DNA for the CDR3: TGCGCCAGCAGCCCCGGCGGATACGAGCAGTACTTC. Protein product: CASSPGGYEQYF.

CDR3 loop: CASSPGQGRYGYTF. The DNA for the CDR3 is TGCGCCAGCAGCCCGGGACAGGGAAGGTATGGCTACACCTTC. The rearrangement links TRBV5-1 to TRBJ1-2, with TRBD1 matching 9 bases. Germline V gene data show CDR1 as SGHRS and CDR2 as YFSETQ. Unmatched junction bases numbered 6, after V lost 4 bases and J lost 5 bases. This CDR3 spans 14 amino acids.

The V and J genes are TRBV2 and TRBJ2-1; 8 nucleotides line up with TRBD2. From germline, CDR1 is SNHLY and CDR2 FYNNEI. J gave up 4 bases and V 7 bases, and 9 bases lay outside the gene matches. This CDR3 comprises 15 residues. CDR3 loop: CASKAIAGTYNEQFF. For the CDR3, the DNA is TGTGCCAGCAAGGCTATAGCGGGAACGTACAATGAGCAGTTCTTC.

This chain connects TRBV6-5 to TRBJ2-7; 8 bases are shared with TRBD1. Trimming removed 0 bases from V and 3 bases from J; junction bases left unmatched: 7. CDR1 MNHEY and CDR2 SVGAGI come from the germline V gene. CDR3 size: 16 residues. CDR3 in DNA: TGTGCCAGCAGTTACTCTCGGACAGGGATTAACTACGAGCAGTACTTC. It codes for CASSYSRTGINYEQYF.

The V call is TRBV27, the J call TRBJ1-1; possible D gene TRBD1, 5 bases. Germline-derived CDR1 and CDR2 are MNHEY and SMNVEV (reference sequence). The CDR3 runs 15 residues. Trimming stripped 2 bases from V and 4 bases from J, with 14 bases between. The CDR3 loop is CASSLRFGGGTEAFF. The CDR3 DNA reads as TGTGCCAGCAGTTTAAGGTTCGGGGGGGGCACTGAAGCTTTCTTT.

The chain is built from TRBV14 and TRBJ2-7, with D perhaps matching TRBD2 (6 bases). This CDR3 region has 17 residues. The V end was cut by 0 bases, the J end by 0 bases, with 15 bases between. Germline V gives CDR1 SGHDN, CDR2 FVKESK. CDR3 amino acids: CASSQDRPGGFSYEQYF. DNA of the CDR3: TGTGCCAGCAGCCAAGATCGGCCTGGAGGGTTCTCCTACGAGCAGTACTTC. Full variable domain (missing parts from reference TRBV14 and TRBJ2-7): EAGVTQFPSHSVIEKGQTVTLRCDPISGHDNLYWYRRVMGKEIKFLLHFVKESKQDESGMPNNRFLAERTGGTYSTLKVQPAELEDSGVYFCASSQDRPGGFSYEQYFGPGTRLTVT.

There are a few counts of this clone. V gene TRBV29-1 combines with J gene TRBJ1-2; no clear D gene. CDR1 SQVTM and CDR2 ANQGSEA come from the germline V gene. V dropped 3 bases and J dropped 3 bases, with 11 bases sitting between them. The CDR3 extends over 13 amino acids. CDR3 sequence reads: CSVEREFDYGYTF. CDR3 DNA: TGCAGCGTTGAGCGGGAGTTCGACTATGGCTACACCTTC. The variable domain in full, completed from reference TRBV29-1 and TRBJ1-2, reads SAVISQKPSRDICQRGTSLTIQCQVDSQVTMMFWYRQQPGQSLTLIATANQGSEATYESGFVIDKFPISRPNLTFSTLTVSNMSPEDSSIYLCSVEREFDYGYTFGSGTRLTVV.

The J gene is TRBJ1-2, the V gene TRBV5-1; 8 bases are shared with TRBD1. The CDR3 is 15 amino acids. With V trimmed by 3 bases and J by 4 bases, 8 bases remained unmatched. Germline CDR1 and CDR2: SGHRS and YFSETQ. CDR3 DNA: TGCGCCAGCAGCTCTTCGACAGGGGCGGTCTATGGCTACACCTTC. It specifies CASSSSTGAVYGYTF.

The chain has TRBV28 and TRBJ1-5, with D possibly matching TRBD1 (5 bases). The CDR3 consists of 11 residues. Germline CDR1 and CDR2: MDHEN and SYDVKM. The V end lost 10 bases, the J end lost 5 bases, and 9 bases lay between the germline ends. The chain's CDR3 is CATRADQPQHF. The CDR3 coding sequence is TGTGCCACCAGGGCAGATCAGCCCCAGCATTTT.

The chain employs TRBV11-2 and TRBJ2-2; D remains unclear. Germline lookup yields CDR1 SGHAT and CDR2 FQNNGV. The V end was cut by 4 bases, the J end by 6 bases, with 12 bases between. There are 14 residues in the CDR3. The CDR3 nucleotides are TGTGCCAGCAGCTCACCAATTAAGCCCGGGGAGCTGTTTTTT. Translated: CASSSPIKPGELFF.

CDR3 protein: CSASPGAGAYNEQFF. Written as DNA, the CDR3 is TGCAGCGCCTCACCCGGGGCGGGGGCCTACAATGAGCAGTTCTTC. The chain employs TRBV29-1 and TRBJ2-1, with TRBD2 identical over 7 bases. The CDR3 extends over 15 amino acids. The trim removed 7 bases at V and 2 bases at J, leaving 11 bases unmatched. CDR1 is SQVTM, CDR2 ANQGSEA, per germline.

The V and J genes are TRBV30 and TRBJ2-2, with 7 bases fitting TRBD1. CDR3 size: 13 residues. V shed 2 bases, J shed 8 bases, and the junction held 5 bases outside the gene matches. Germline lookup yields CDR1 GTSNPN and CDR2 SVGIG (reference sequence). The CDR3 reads CAWSLGGQGELFF. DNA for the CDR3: TGTGCCTGGAGTCTAGGGGGACAGGGGGAGCTGTTTTTT. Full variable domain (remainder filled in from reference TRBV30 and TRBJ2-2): SQTIHQWPATLVQPVGSPLSLECTVEGTSNPNLYWYRQAAGRGLQLLFYSVGIGQISSEVPQNLSASRPQDRQFILSSKKLLLSDSGFYLCAWSLGGQGELFFGEGSRLTVL.

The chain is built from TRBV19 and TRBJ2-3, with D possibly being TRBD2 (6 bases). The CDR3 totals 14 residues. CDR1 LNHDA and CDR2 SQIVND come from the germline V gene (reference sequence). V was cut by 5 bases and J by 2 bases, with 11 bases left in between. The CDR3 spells CASSPRTTTDTQYF. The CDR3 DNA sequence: TGTGCCAGTAGTCCCAGGACTACCACAGATACGCAGTATTTT. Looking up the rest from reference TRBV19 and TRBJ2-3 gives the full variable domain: DGGITQSPKYLFRKEGQNVTLSCEQNLNHDAMYWYRQDPGQGLRLIYYSQIVNDFQKGDIAEGYSVSREKKESFPLTVTSAQKNPTAFYLCASSPRTTTDTQYFGPGTRLTVL.

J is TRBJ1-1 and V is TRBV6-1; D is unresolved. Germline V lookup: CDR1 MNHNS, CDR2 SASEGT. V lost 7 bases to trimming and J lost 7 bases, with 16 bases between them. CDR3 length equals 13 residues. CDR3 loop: CASIPGVKGEAFF. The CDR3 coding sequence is TGTGCCAGCATCCCCGGGGTTAAGGGTGAAGCTTTCTTT.

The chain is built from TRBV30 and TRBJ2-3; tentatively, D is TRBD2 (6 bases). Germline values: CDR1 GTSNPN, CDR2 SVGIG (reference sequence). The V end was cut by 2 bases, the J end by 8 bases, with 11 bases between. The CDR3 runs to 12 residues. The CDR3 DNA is TGTGCCTGGAGTACCTCCGGGGGTACGCAGTATTTT. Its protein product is CAWSTSGGTQYF.

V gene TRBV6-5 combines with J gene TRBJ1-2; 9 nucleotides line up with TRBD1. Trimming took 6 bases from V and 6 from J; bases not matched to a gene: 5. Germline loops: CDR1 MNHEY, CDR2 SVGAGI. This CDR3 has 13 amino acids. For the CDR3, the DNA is TGTGCCAGCAGGAACAGGGGGCTTAATGGCTACACCTTC. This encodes CASRNRGLNGYTF.